A single T cell receptor beta chain is shown here with its context. After removal of 6 bases from V and 0 bases from J, the junction contained 5 bases not matched to a gene. The CDR3 sequence is 15 residues long. The germline V gene has CDR1 MNHEY and CDR2 SVGAGI. The PCR used 60 Vbeta and 13 Jbeta primers. Generated by immunoSEQ multiplex PCR, the TCRdb table keeps only in-frame clones and is missing some. The sample records about 140,000 clones, about two thirds being singletons. This sample was taken from a study of cytomegalovirus exposure and HLA in healthy donors. The sequenced sample consisted of PBMCs. The sequence was collected from a woman aged 55-75 years in good health and CMV-seropositive. The chain joins TRBV6-5 to TRBJ1-5; the match to TRBD1 covers 7 bases. The CDR3 is CASSRGIDSNQPQHF. The CDR3 region has the DNA TGTGCCAGCAGCAGGGGGATAGATAGCAATCAGCCCCAGCATTTT.